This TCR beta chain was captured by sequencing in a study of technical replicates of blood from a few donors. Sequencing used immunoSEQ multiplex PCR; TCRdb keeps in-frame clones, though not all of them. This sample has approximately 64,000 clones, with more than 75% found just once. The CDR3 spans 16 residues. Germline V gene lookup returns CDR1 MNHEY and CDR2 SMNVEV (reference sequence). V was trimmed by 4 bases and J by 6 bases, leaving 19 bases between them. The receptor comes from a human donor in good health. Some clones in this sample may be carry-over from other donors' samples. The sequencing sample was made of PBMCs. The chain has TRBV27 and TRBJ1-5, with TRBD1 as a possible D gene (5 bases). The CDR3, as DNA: TGTGCCAGCAGTTCAATACAGGTCGTTTCAGGTCAGCCCCAGCATTTT. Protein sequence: CASSSIQVVSGQPQHF.